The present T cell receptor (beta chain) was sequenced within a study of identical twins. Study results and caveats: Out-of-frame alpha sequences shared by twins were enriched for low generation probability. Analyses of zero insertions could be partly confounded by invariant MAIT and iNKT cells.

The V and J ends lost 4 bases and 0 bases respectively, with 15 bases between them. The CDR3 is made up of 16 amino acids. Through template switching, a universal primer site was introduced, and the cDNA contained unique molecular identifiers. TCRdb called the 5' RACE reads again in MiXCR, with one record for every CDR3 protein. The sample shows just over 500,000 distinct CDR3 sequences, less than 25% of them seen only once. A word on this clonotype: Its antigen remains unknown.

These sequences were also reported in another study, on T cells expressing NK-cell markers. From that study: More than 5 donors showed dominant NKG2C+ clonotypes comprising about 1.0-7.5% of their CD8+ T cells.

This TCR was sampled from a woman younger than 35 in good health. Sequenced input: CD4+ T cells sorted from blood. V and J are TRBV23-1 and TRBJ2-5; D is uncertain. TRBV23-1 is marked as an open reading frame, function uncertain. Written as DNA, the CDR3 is TGCGCCAGCAGTCGGCAGTTTCCACATTACCAAGAGACCCAGTACTTC. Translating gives CASSRQFPHYQETQYF.